Given below is one T cell receptor beta chain in context. Its cognate antigen is unknown. This PCR relied on a set of 60 Vbeta primers and 13 Jbeta primers. Data came from immunoSEQ multiplex PCR; TCRdb stores just in-frame clones and leaves some out. The data contain 99,000 or so clones, roughly 80% of them singletons. The data stem from a study of cytomegalovirus exposure and HLA in healthy donors. Overall study: Early released data had about 80 million unique TCRs, all coming from HLA-typed donors.

General observations from the study: Most CMV-associated TCR beta chains were later found to appear HLA-restricted.

Sequences were obtained from PBMCs. This receptor was obtained from a man in his fifties or sixties in good health and CMV-seropositive.

The CDR3 region has the DNA TGCGCCAGCAGCCAAGATGGAGGACTAGCGGGGGGCCGGGGGGGCTCCTACGAGCAGTACTTC. Translated: CASSQDGGLAGGRGGSYEQYF. V and J are TRBV4-3 and TRBJ2-7; 14 bases match TRBD2. The germline CDR1 and CDR2 sequences are LGHNA and YSLEER. The CDR3 covers 21 residues. The V gene end was trimmed by 0 bases and the J gene end by 0 bases; junction bases not matched to a gene: 13.